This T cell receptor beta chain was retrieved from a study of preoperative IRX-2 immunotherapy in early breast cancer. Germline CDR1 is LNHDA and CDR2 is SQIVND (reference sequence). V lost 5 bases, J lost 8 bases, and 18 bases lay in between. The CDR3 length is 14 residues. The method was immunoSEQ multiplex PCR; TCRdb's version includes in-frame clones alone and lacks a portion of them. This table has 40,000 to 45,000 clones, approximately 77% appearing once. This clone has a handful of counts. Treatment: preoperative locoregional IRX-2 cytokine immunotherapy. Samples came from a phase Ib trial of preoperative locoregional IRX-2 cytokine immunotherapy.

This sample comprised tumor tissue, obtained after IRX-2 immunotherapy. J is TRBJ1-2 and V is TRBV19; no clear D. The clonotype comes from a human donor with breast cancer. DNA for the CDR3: TGTGCCAGTAGTCTGCCCCGCGGTCCCATAGGCTACACCTTC. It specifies CASSLPRGPIGYTF.